This entry is about one TCR beta chain. Its antigen is not identified. Autoimmune disease history or systemic immunosuppression led to patients being barred. The data were taken from a study of OX40 agonist ivuxolimab in advanced cancers. The overall study: Earlier anti-PD-1, anti-PD-L1 or anti-CTLA-4 therapy was permitted; less than 50% had received some. Study observations and caveats: Among the lowest peripheral clonal expansion occurred in 0.1-3.0 mg/kg partial responders. Doses of 0.1 to 3.0 mg/kg were accompanied by clonal expansion of CD4+ and CD8+ blood T cells by week 6.

Method: immunoSEQ multiplex PCR; TCRdb's copy keeps in-frame clones and lacks some. The top ten clones hold less than 6% of a sample with around 70,000 clones, 82% of them seen once. The CDR3 covers 13 residues. V lost 3 bases to trimming and J lost 4 bases; unmatched junction nucleotides: 3. Germline V gene data show CDR1 as SGHTA and CDR2 as FQGNSA. V usage is TRBV7-2 and J usage is TRBJ2-7; TRBD1 agrees at 7 bases. The sequencing used CD4+ or CD8+ T cells sorted from blood, collected in a trial of the OX40 agonist ivuxolimab. This sequence was found in an adult with an advanced solid tumor such as melanoma, head and neck, liver or kidney cancer. The CDR3 region has the DNA TGTGCCAGCAGCTTCGGGGACAGATACGAGCAGTACTTC. Protein product: CASSFGDRYEQYF. The full variable domain, in which reference TRBV7-2 and TRBJ2-7 provide the parts outside the CDR3, is GAGVSQSPSNKVTEKGKDVELRCDPISGHTALYWYRQSLGQGLEFLIYFQGNSAPDKSGLPSDRFSAERTGGSVSTLTIQRTQQEDSAVYLCASSFGDRYEQYFGPGTRLTVT.